A selection of T cell receptor beta chains follows, all from one sample in a study of blood T cell repertoires in COVID-19. TCRdb's table, derived via immunoSEQ multiplex PCR, lists solely in-frame clones and lacks some. The table includes over 75,000 clones, approximately 90% detected once. The sample consisted of peripheral blood. The receptor source for this set is a woman older than 75 with acute or convalescent COVID-19. Both conserved end residues are part of each CDR3. A D gene is named only where the DNA matches it firmly. Only some rows state a clone size, as once, few, many or a class for expanded clones.

j_gene,v_gene,abundance,d_gene,CDR3aa,CDR3nt
TRBJ2-7,TRBV25-1,few,TRBD2,CASSESEGRESYEQYF,TGTGCCAGCAGTGAATCTGAGGGGAGGGAATCCTACGAGCAGTACTTC
TRBJ1-3,TRBV7-2,-,TRBD1,CASSTGTGVNTIYF,TGTGCCAGCAGCACCGGGACAGGGGTAAACACCATATATTTT
TRBJ2-5,TRBV2,-,TRBD1,CASSEGGQGKETQYF,TGTGCCAGCAGTGAGGGGGGACAGGGAAAGGAGACCCAGTACTTC
TRBJ2-3,TRBV29-1,-,-,CSLTVSTDTQYF,TGCAGCCTGACTGTTAGCACAGATACGCAGTATTTT
TRBJ1-4,TRBV7-9,-,-,CASSLDQGNEKLFF,TGTGCCAGCAGCTTAGATCAGGGTAATGAAAAACTGTTTTTT
TRBJ1-1,TRBV7-2,-,TRBD1,CASSLDRGRTEAFF,TGTGCCAGCAGCCTTGACAGGGGGCGGACTGAAGCTTTCTTT
TRBJ2-7,TRBV12-3/TRBV12-4,once,-,CASSSPTYEQYF,TGTGCCAGTAGTTCACCTACCTACGAGCAGTACTTC
TRBJ2-3,TRBV7-6,-,TRBD2,CASSQRGGITDTQYF,TGTGCCAGCAGTCAGCGGGGGGGAATCACAGATACGCAGTATTTT
TRBJ1-4,TRBV28,-,-,CASSPPQFPNEKLFF,TGTGCCAGCAGCCCCCCACAGTTTCCTAATGAAAAACTGTTTTTT
TRBJ1-4,TRBV2,-,-,CASTGLSVRTNEKLFF,TGTGCCAGCACAGGGTTATCGGTGCGAACTAATGAAAAACTGTTTTTT
TRBJ2-7,TRBV7-2,-,-,CASSPAPGVALYEQYF,TGTGCCAGCAGCCCAGCACCGGGAGTTGCACTCTACGAGCAGTACTTC
TRBJ2-1,TRBV5-8,-,-,CASSLWASDYNEQFF,TGTGCCAGCAGCTTGTGGGCTAGCGATTACAATGAGCAGTTCTTC
TRBJ2-1,TRBV19,-,-,CASSILGGRTYNEQFF,TGTGCCAGTAGTATTCTAGGTGGGAGAACCTACAATGAGCAGTTCTTC
TRBJ2-7,TRBV7-2,-,-,CASSLVGDSNYEQYF,TGTGCCAGCAGCTTAGTGGGGGACTCCAACTACGAGCAGTACTTC
TRBJ1-1,TRBV6-5,-,-,CASNGVEGQGTEAFF,TGTGCCAGCAATGGGGTGGAGGGGCAGGGCACTGAAGCTTTCTTT
TRBJ1-6,TRBV6-2/TRBV6-3,-,-,CASSYLAASNSPLHF,TGTGCCAGCAGTTACTTGGCAGCTAGTAATTCACCCCTCCACTTT
TRBJ2-7,TRBV30,-,-,CAWTPGHLIEQYF,TGTGCCTGGACCCCTGGACACTTAATCGAGCAGTACTTC
TRBJ2-2,TRBV10-2,-,TRBD1,CASSESRPGTGPNTGELFF,TGCGCCAGCAGTGAGTCGCGCCCAGGGACAGGGCCTAACACCGGGGAGCTGTTTTTT
TRBJ1-3,TRBV7-2,-,-,CASSSQPQVLSGNTIYF,TGTGCCAGCAGCTCCCAACCACAGGTCCTCTCTGGAAACACCATATATTTT
TRBJ2-2,TRBV9,once,TRBD1,CASGTGVYTGELFF,TGTGCCAGCGGGACAGGGGTCTACACCGGGGAGCTGTTTTTT
TRBJ1-1,TRBV7-2,-,-,CASSLLTRASEAFF,TGTGCCAGCAGCTTATTAACCAGGGCGTCTGAAGCTTTCTTT
TRBJ1-3,TRBV10-3,-,-,CAISENEGVTIYF,TGTGCCATCAGTGAGAATGAGGGTGTCACCATATATTTT
TRBJ2-6,TRBV6-5,few,TRBD2,CASSYGLAAGANVLTF,TGTGCCAGCAGTTACGGACTAGCTGCTGGGGCCAACGTCCTGACTTTC
TRBJ1-3,TRBV5-1,once,-,CASSWAGDSGNTIYF,TGCGCCAGCAGCTGGGCCGGTGACTCTGGAAACACCATATATTTT
TRBJ2-7,TRBV3-1/TRBV3-2,-,TRBD1,CASSFRDRGYEQYF,TGTGCCAGCAGCTTCCGGGACAGGGGATACGAGCAGTACTTC
TRBJ2-7,TRBV7-2,-,TRBD2,CASSLASGGYYEQYF,TGTGCCAGCAGCTTAGCGAGCGGGGGATACTACGAGCAGTACTTC
TRBJ1-6,TRBV11-1,-,-,CASSFLGEGSPLHF,TGTGCCAGCAGCTTTTTAGGGGAAGGTTCACCCCTCCACTTT
TRBJ1-4,TRBV27,-,-,CASSLFGGAATNEKLFF,TGTGCCAGCAGTTTATTCGGGGGGGCAGCAACTAATGAAAAACTGTTTTTT
TRBJ1-5,TRBV19,-,TRBD1,CASSPGTGEGNQPQHF,TGTGCCAGTAGCCCCGGGACAGGGGAAGGGAATCAGCCCCAGCATTTT
TRBJ1-1,TRBV11-1,once,TRBD1,CASSFSGGEEAFF,TGTGCCAGCAGCTTTTCAGGGGGAGAGGAAGCTTTCTTT
TRBJ1-4,TRBV18,-,-,CASSPGAVSTNEKLFF,TGTGCCAGCTCACCAGGAGCGGTCTCAACTAATGAAAAACTGTTTTTT
TRBJ2-1,TRBV4-1,-,-,CASSQVGSMQFF,TGCGCCAGCAGCCAAGTCGGTAGCATGCAGTTCTTC
TRBJ2-7,TRBV11-1,-,-,CASSPAYEQYF,TGTGCCAGCAGCCCCGCGTACGAGCAGTACTTC
TRBJ2-5,TRBV2,-,-,CASTPGFQETQYF,TGTGCCAGCACCCCAGGATTCCAAGAGACCCAGTACTTC
TRBJ1-1,TRBV3-1/TRBV3-2,-,TRBD1,CASNRQGSTEAFF,TGTGCCAGCAATAGACAGGGGTCCACTGAAGCTTTCTTT
TRBJ2-5,TRBV10-1,once,TRBD1,CARMGDGTGDRETQYF,TGCGCCAGGATGGGTGACGGGACAGGGGATAGGGAGACCCAGTACTTC
TRBJ2-1,TRBV24-1,-,TRBD1,CATSDPGTVEQFF,TGTGCCACCAGTGATCCTGGGACAGTTGAGCAGTTCTTC
TRBJ1-2,TRBV9,-,TRBD1,CASSGAGGDNYGYTF,TGTGCCAGCAGCGGGGCAGGGGGCGATAACTATGGCTACACCTTC
TRBJ2-5,TRBV27,-,TRBD1,CASSLQGAWETQYF,TGTGCCAGCAGTTTACAGGGGGCGTGGGAGACCCAGTACTTC
TRBJ1-6,TRBV5-6,-,-,CASSLSGRNSPLHF,TGTGCCAGCAGCTTGTCAGGCCGAAATTCACCCCTCCACTTT
TRBJ2-1,TRBV27,-,TRBD2,CASSPTSGAYNEQFF,TGTGCCAGCAGCCCCACTAGCGGGGCTTACAATGAGCAGTTCTTC
TRBJ1-1,TRBV19,-,-,CASSSSVVNTEAFF,TGTGCCAGTAGTTCGAGCGTGGTGAACACTGAAGCTTTCTTT
TRBJ1-5,TRBV28,-,TRBD1,CASSLIRQGANSQPQHF,TGTGCCAGCAGCCTTATACGACAGGGGGCGAATAGTCAGCCCCAGCATTTT
TRBJ2-2,TRBV7-2,-,TRBD2,CASSQLAGGGTGELFF,TGTGCCAGCAGCCAGCTAGCGGGGGGAGGGACCGGGGAGCTGTTTTTT
TRBJ1-2,TRBV16,-,TRBD1,CASSHLPGQGDTNYGYTF,TGTGCCAGCAGCCACCTTCCGGGACAGGGAGACACTAACTATGGCTACACCTTC
TRBJ1-1,TRBV5-1,-,-,CASSLEGRGTEAFF,TGCGCCAGCAGCTTGGAAGGCAGAGGCACTGAAGCTTTCTTT
TRBJ2-2,TRBV11-3,-,TRBD2,CASSLVLAGEVGELFF,TGTGCCAGCAGCTTAGTCCTAGCGGGAGAGGTCGGGGAGCTGTTTTTT
TRBJ2-7,TRBV18,-,-,CASSRTLEVEQYF,TGTGCCAGCTCACGAACACTAGAGGTCGAGCAGTACTTC
TRBJ1-1,TRBV5-1,-,TRBD1,CASSLAGTGITEAFF,TGCGCCAGCAGCTTGGCCGGGACAGGGATCACTGAAGCTTTCTTT
TRBJ1-2,TRBV19,-,TRBD1,CASSPQGAQVRYTF,TGTGCCAGTAGTCCACAGGGGGCGCAGGTCCGCTACACCTTC
TRBJ2-5,TRBV9,-,-,CASSVSPGTQETQYF,TGTGCCAGCAGCGTATCTCCGGGTACCCAAGAGACCCAGTACTTC
TRBJ1-4,TRBV5-1,once,TRBD1,CASSLASGGPSTTNEKLFF,TGCGCCAGCAGCTTGGCGTCAGGGGGCCCTTCAACAACTAATGAAAAACTGTTTTTT
TRBJ2-1,TRBV4-1,-,-,CASSEGGFTYNEQFF,TGCGCCAGCAGCGAGGGGGGGTTCACCTACAATGAGCAGTTCTTC
TRBJ2-2,TRBV28,-,-,CASSLNTGELFF,TGTGCCAGCAGTCTCAACACCGGGGAGCTGTTTTTT